Below, 19 T cell receptor beta chains from the same sample are listed, as sequenced in a study of cytomegalovirus exposure and HLA in healthy donors. Profiling relied on immunoSEQ multiplex PCR, and the TCRdb table lists in-frame clones only, not all of them. The profile shows over 200,000 clones, 80% to 90% of them singletons. The sequencing input was PBMCs. The receptors stem from a woman aged 18-29 years in good health and CMV-seronegative.

This clone was counted only a few times. The chain recombines TRBV7-9 with TRBJ1-5, with a possible D match to TRBD1 (6 bases). The CDR3 sequence is 12 residues long. V was clipped by 5 bases and J by 4 bases, with 6 bases between them. Germline CDR1 and CDR2: SEHNR and FQNEAQ (reference sequence). The CDR3 protein is CASSQGNQPQHF. The CDR3 region has the DNA TGTGCCAGCAGCCAGGGGAATCAGCCCCAGCATTTT. Supplemented by reference TRBV7-9 and TRBJ1-5, the full variable domain reads DTGVSQNPRHKITKRGQNVTFRCDPISEHNRLYWYRQTLGQGPEFLTYFQNEAQLEKSRLLSDRFSAERPKGSFSTLEIQRTEQGDSAMYLCASSQGNQPQHFGDGTRLSIL.

The V gene is TRBV5-6, the J gene TRBJ2-3, with 7 positions matching TRBD2. The CDR3 has 13 residues. Germline V CDR1 and CDR2: SGHDT, YYEEEE. V trimming: 2 bases; J trimming: 9 bases; junction bases outside the gene matches: 6. Here the CDR3 reads CASSFSGFKTQYF. In nucleotides, the CDR3 is TGTGCCAGCAGCTTTAGCGGGTTTAAAACGCAGTATTTT.

The chain is built from TRBV16 and TRBJ1-5, with a weak D call TRBD1 (5 bases). This CDR3 contains 15 residues. The V and J ends lost 3 bases and 0 bases respectively, with 9 bases between them. CDR1 is KGHSY and CDR2 is FQNENV in the germline V gene. The CDR3 loop is CASSHGGNSNQPQHF. The CDR3, as DNA: TGTGCCAGCAGCCATGGGGGGAATAGCAATCAGCCCCAGCATTTT.

The chain is built from TRBV6-5 and TRBJ2-5; D possibly corresponds to TRBD1 (6 bases). The CDR3 loop spans 16 amino acids. CDR1 is MNHEY and CDR2 is SVGAGI in the germline V gene. The V and J ends lost 1 base and 2 bases respectively, with 14 bases between them. The CDR3 loop is CASSYFPDRTQETQYF. CDR3 in DNA: TGTGCCAGCAGTTACTTCCCCGACAGGACTCAAGAGACCCAGTACTTC.

The chain combines TRBV10-3 with TRBJ2-1; 10 nucleotides agree with TRBD1. The CDR3 spans 17 residues. Unmatched junction bases numbered 6, after V lost 3 bases and J lost 1 base. Per the germline V gene, CDR1 is ENHRY and CDR2 is SYGVKD. In nucleotides, the CDR3 is TGTGCCATCAGTGATGGGGACAGGGGACTTTCCTACAATGAGCAGTTCTTC. It translates to CAISDGDRGLSYNEQFF.

This sequence joins TRBV19 and TRBJ1-5; D is uncertain. This CDR3 is 12 amino acids long. Trimming left V 7 bases short and J 4 bases short, with 8 bases between. Per the germline V gene, CDR1 is LNHDA and CDR2 is SQIVND (reference sequence). The CDR3 bases are TGTGCCAGTAACTTTCTGAATCAGCCCCAGCATTTT. Translated: CASNFLNQPQHF.

This chain uses TRBV7-2 with TRBJ1-2, with D perhaps TRBD1 (5 bases). Germline loops: CDR1 SGHTA, CDR2 FQGNSA. Trimming took off 1 base at V and 6 bases at J, with 12 bases between the two ends. This CDR3 contains 14 residues. CDR3 residues: CASSLVGGDDGYTF. CDR3 nucleotide sequence: TGTGCCAGCAGCTTAGTGGGGGGAGATGATGGCTACACCTTC.

V and J are TRBV25-1 and TRBJ2-2; unclear D gene. Trimming removed 2 bases from V and 1 base from J, with 8 bases in between. Germline V gives CDR1 MGHDK, CDR2 SYGVNS. The CDR3 runs 15 residues. The CDR3 region has the DNA TGTGCCAGCAGTGAAGTATCCAGGAACACCGGGGAGCTGTTTTTT. It specifies CASSEVSRNTGELFF.

The genes are TRBV9 and TRBJ2-2, with 8 positions matching TRBD2. CDR1 SGDLS and CDR2 YYNGEE come from the germline V gene. V gave up 4 bases and J gave up 2 bases; unmatched junction bases: 7. The CDR3 is made up of 16 amino acids. The CDR3 DNA sequence: TGTGCCAGCAGCCCCCGCGGGACTAGAAACACCGGGGAGCTGTTTTTT. It encodes CASSPRGTRNTGELFF.

This rearrangement joins TRBV19 to TRBJ1-2; 7 nucleotides match TRBD1. The CDR3 spans 17 residues. Germline V lookup: CDR1 LNHDA, CDR2 SQIVND (reference sequence). V lost 3 bases and J lost 1; bases outside the gene matches: 11. In DNA form, the CDR3 reads TGTGCCAGTAGTATCTGGCACAGGGGCCAACTTAACTATGGCTACACCTTC. Translation: CASSIWHRGQLNYGYTF.

This sequence joins TRBV28 and TRBJ2-7, with unresolved D. In germline, CDR1 is MDHEN, CDR2 SYDVKM. Trimming left V 8 bases short and J 3 bases short, with 14 bases between. The CDR3 totals 13 residues. CDR3 residues: CASQFARGYEQYF. CDR3 sequence (DNA): TGTGCCAGCCAATTCGCTCGCGGCTACGAGCAGTACTTC.

The chain combines TRBV15 with TRBJ2-7; 8 nucleotides line up with TRBD1. CDR1 is LNHNV and CDR2 is YYDKDF in the germline V gene (reference sequence). The CDR3 is 16 amino acids. J was trimmed by 2 bases and V by 4 bases; bases with no gene match: 10. The CDR3, as DNA: TGTGCCACCAGCAAGTTAGGACAGGGAACTCCCTACGAGCAGTACTTC. Translation gives CATSKLGQGTPYEQYF.

This clone was observed a single time. The rearrangement links TRBV2 to TRBJ1-1; D possibly corresponds to TRBD1 (5 bases). Trimming shortened V by 2 bases and J by 7 bases, and 14 bases separated the two germline ends. The CDR3 spans 14 residues. Germline V CDR1 and CDR2: SNHLY, FYNNEI. The CDR3, as DNA: TGTGCCAGCAGTGAAATACGACAGATAATTGAAGCTTTCTTT. Its translation: CASSEIRQIIEAFF.

The V and J genes are TRBV5-1 and TRBJ2-7; the D is unclear. V dropped 1 base and J dropped 2 bases, with 10 bases sitting between them. This CDR3 comprises 14 residues. Germline V CDR1 and CDR2: SGHRS, YFSETQ. DNA of the CDR3: TGCGCCAGCAGCTTGAGCCGGGTGCCCTACGAGCAGTACTTC. Translation gives CASSLSRVPYEQYF. Variable domain in full (rest from reference TRBV5-1 and TRBJ2-7): KAGVTQTPRYLIKTRGQQVTLSCSPISGHRSVSWYQQTPGQGLQFLFEYFSETQRNKGNFPGRFSGRQFSNSRSEMNVSTLELGDSALYLCASSLSRVPYEQYFGPGTRLTVT.

This clone was counted once. DNA of the CDR3: TGTGCCAGCAGCCAAGTTGGGAGGAACTATGGCTACACCTTC. The encoded protein is CASSQVGRNYGYTF. The V and J genes are TRBV14 and TRBJ1-2; D remains ambiguous. The CDR3 covers 14 residues. V lost 1 base and J 2 bases, leaving 8 bases between the germline ends. Per the germline V gene, CDR1 is SGHDN and CDR2 is FVKESK.

This chain uses TRBV7-3 with TRBJ2-5, with 12 bases matching TRBD2. The CDR3 is 15 residues long. The junction had 5 bases not matched to a gene; V was cut back by 5 bases and J by 4 bases. Looked up from germline, CDR1 is SGHTA and CDR2 is FQGTGA. The CDR3 sequence: CASSPTGLAGETQYF. Here the CDR3 DNA reads TGTGCCAGCAGCCCAACGGGACTAGCGGGAGAGACCCAGTACTTC.

This chain uses TRBV18 with TRBJ2-7; no firm D call. The germline V gene encodes CDR1 KGHSH and CDR2 LQKENI. Trimming stripped 2 bases from V and 5 bases from J, with 7 bases between. The CDR3 totals 12 residues. Here the CDR3 reads CASSPDSHEQYF. The CDR3 nucleotides read TGTGCCAGCTCACCAGATAGCCACGAGCAGTACTTC. Full variable domain (missing parts from reference TRBV18 and TRBJ2-7): NAGVMQNPRHLVRRRGQEARLRCSPMKGHSHVYWYRQLPEEGLKFMVYLQKENIIDESGMPKERFSAEFPKEGPSILRIQQVVRGDSAAYFCASSPDSHEQYFGPGTRLTVT.

The CDR3: CASSPSDRAERTEAFF. The CDR3 bases are TGTGCCAGCAGTCCCTCAGACAGGGCCGAGAGGACTGAAGCTTTCTTT. This chain links TRBV28 with TRBJ1-1; 7 bases match TRBD1. The CDR3 has 16 amino acids. The J segment lost 5 bases and the V segment lost 5 bases, leaving 14 bases of the junction unmatched. The germline V gene encodes CDR1 MDHEN and CDR2 SYDVKM.

V and J are TRBV11-2 and TRBJ2-3, with 13 bases aligning to TRBD2. The ends lost 4 bases at V and 0 bases at J; junction bases unmatched: 10. Germline V gene lookup returns CDR1 SGHAT and CDR2 FQNNGV. The CDR3 covers 19 residues. The CDR3 sequence is CASSSPGLAGAVSTDTQYF. The DNA of the CDR3 is TGTGCCAGCAGCTCACCCGGACTAGCGGGAGCCGTTAGCACAGATACGCAGTATTTT.